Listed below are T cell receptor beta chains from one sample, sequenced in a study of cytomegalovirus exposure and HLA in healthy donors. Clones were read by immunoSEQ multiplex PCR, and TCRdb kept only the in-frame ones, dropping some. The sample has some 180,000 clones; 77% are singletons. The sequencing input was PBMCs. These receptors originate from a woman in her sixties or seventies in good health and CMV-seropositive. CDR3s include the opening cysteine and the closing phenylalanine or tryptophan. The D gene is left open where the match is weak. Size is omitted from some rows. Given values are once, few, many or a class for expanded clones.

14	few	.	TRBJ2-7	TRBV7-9	CASAGTTLSYEQYF	TGTGCCAGCGCTGGGACAACCCTATCCTACGAGCAGTACTTC
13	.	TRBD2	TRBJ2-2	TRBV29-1	CSVETGGAGELFF	TGCAGCGTTGAGACTGGGGGGGCCGGGGAGCTGTTTTTT
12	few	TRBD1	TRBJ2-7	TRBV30	CAWGTGIYEQYF	TGTGCCTGGGGGACAGGGATATACGAGCAGTACTTC
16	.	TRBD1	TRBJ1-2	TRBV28	CASSSIHGQGHYGYTF	TGTGCCAGCAGTTCGATACACGGACAGGGGCACTATGGCTACACCTTC
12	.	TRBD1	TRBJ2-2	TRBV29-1	CTGQGGTGELFF	TGCACGGGACAGGGGGGCACCGGGGAGCTGTTTTTT
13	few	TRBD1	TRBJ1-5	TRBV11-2	CASSPGQGRPQHF	TGTGCCAGCAGCCCGGGACAGGGTCGGCCCCAGCATTTT
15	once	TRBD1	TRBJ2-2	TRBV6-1	CASGSGTGNTGELFF	TGTGCCAGCGGGTCCGGGACAGGGAACACCGGGGAGCTGTTTTTT
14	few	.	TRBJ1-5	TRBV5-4	CASSLAGSGQPQHF	TGTGCCAGCAGCTTGGCCGGGTCCGGTCAGCCCCAGCATTTT
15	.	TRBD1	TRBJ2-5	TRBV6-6	CASRRTGGFQETQYF	TGTGCCAGCCGTCGCACAGGGGGTTTCCAAGAGACCCAGTACTTC
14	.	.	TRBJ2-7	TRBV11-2	CASSLDTLAYEQYF	TGTGCCAGCAGCTTAGATACCTTAGCCTACGAGCAGTACTTC
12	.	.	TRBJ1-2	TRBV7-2	CASSLTASGYTF	TGTGCCAGCAGCTTAACAGCCAGTGGCTACACCTTC
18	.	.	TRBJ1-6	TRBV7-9	CASSPRGGLSSYNSPLHF	TGTGCCAGCAGCCCCCGGGGGGGACTTAGCTCCTATAATTCACCCCTCCACTTT
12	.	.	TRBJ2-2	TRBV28	CASSSYTGELFF	TGTGCCAGCAGTTCCTACACCGGGGAGCTGTTTTTT
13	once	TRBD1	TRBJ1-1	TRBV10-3	CAIRTGGTTEAFF	TGTGCCATCCGGACAGGGGGCACCACTGAAGCTTTCTTT
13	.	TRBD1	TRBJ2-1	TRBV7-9	CASSSQGVDEQFF	TGTGCCAGCAGCTCCCAGGGGGTCGATGAGCAGTTCTTC
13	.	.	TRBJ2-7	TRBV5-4	CASSLDGDYEQYF	TGTGCCAGCAGCTTGGACGGAGACTACGAGCAGTACTTC
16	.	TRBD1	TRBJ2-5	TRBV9	CASSVGRTGAGETQYF	TGTGCCAGCAGCGTAGGTCGGACAGGGGCTGGGGAGACCCAGTACTTC
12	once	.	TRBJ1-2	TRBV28	CASSLQGRGYTF	TGTGCCAGCAGCCTACAGGGTCGGGGCTACACCTTC
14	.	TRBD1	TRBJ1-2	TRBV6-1	CASFTGAAHYGYTF	TGTGCCAGCTTTACAGGGGCCGCACACTATGGCTACACCTTC
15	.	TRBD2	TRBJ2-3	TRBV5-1	CASSWGGGRTDTQYF	TGCGCCAGCAGCTGGGGGGGAGGGCGCACAGATACGCAGTATTTT
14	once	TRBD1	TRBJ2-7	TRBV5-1	CASSFGTGGDEQYF	TGCGCCAGCAGCTTCGGGACAGGGGGGGACGAGCAGTACTTC
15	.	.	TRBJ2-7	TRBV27	CASSPNRASSYEQYF	TGTGCCAGCAGTCCTAACAGGGCGAGCTCCTACGAGCAGTACTTC
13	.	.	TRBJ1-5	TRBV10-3	CAIQGGGNQPQHF	TGTGCCATCCAGGGAGGTGGCAATCAGCCCCAGCATTTT
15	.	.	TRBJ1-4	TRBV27	CASSPRGSGYEKLFF	TGTGCCAGCAGTCCCCGTGGCAGCGGCTATGAAAAACTGTTTTTT
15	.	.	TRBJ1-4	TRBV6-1	CASSPSGALGEKLFF	TGTGCCAGCAGCCCCTCAGGGGCTTTGGGTGAAAAACTGTTTTTT
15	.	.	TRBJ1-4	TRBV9	CASSVGRGFPEKLFF	TGTGCCAGCAGCGTAGGACGAGGTTTCCCTGAAAAACTGTTTTTT
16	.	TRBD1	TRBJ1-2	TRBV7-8	CASSSSPGQGAHGYTF	TGTGCCAGCAGCTCAAGCCCGGGACAGGGGGCGCATGGCTACACCTTC
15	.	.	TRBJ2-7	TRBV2	CASSAESLTTYEQYF	TGTGCCAGCAGTGCTGAGTCACTGACAACCTACGAGCAGTACTTC
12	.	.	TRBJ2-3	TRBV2	CASSRGTDTQYF	TGTGCCAGCAGTCGAGGGACAGATACGCAGTATTTT
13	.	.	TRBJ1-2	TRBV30	CAWNLIPGQGYTF	TGTGCCTGGAATTTAATTCCAGGGCAAGGCTACACCTTC
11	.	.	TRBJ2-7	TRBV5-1	CASRGSGEQYF	TGCGCCAGCCGGGGGTCCGGCGAGCAGTACTTC
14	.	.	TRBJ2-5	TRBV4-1	CASSPLDQGKTQYF	TGCGCCAGCAGCCCCCTGGATCAGGGAAAGACCCAGTACTTC
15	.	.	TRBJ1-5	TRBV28	CASSSRVHSNQPQHF	TGTGCCAGCAGTTCCAGGGTCCACAGCAATCAGCCCCAGCATTTT
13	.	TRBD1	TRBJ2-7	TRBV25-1	CASSDRTGYEQYF	TGTGCCAGCAGTGACCGGACAGGATACGAGCAGTACTTC
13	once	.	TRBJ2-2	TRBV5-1	CASIEVHTGELFF	TGCGCCAGCATTGAGGTTCACACCGGGGAGCTGTTTTTT
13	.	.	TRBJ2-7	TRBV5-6	CASSFRVVYEQYF	TGTGCCAGCAGCTTTCGGGTGGTCTACGAGCAGTACTTC
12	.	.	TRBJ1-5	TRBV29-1	CSVANSNQPQHF	TGCAGCGTGGCAAATAGCAATCAGCCCCAGCATTTT
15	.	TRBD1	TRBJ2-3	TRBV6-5	CASSYEGAKGDTQYF	TGTGCCAGCAGTTACGAGGGGGCGAAAGGGGATACGCAGTATTTT
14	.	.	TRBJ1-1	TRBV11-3	CASSTSGGNTEAFF	TGTGCCAGCAGCACTAGCGGGGGGAACACTGAAGCTTTCTTT
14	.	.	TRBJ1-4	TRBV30	CAWSRKIYNEKLFF	TGTGCCTGGTCACGCAAGATCTATAATGAAAAACTGTTTTTT
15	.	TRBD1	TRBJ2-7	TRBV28	CASKGTGGFSYEQYF	TGTGCCAGCAAGGGGACAGGGGGCTTTTCCTACGAGCAGTACTTC
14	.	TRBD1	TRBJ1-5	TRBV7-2	CASNQQGGNQPQHF	TGTGCCAGCAACCAACAGGGGGGCAATCAGCCCCAGCATTTT
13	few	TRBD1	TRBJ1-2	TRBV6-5	CASSEQGTYGYTF	TGTGCCAGCAGTGAACAGGGGACCTATGGCTACACCTTC
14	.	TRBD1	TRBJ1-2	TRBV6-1	CASSATGAAYGYTF	TGTGCCAGCAGCGCGACAGGGGCCGCCTATGGCTACACCTTC
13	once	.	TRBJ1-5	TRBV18	CASSPGGDQPQHF	TGTGCCAGCTCACCAGGAGGGGATCAGCCCCAGCATTTT
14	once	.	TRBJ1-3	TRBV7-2	CASSAGFSGNTIYF	TGTGCCAGCAGCGCGGGCTTCTCTGGAAACACCATATATTTT
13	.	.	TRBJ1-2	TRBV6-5	CASNQGESTGYTF	TGTGCCAGCAACCAGGGCGAGTCTACCGGCTACACCTTC
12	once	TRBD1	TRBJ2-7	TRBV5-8	CASSVTGREQYF	TGTGCCAGCAGCGTGACAGGGCGCGAGCAGTACTTC
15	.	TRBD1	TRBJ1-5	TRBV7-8	CASSLGTGGIQPQHF	TGTGCCAGCAGCTTAGGGACAGGGGGGATTCAGCCCCAGCATTTT
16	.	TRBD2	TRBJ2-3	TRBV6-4	CASTPSSGGAPDTQYF	TGTGCCAGCACCCCCTCTAGCGGGGGGGCTCCAGATACGCAGTATTTT
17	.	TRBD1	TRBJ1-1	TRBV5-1	CASSLKSGGSMNTEAFF	TGCGCCAGCAGCTTGAAGTCAGGGGGCTCTATGAACACTGAAGCTTTCTTT
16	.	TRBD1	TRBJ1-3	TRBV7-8	CASSLGTGDLGNTIYF	TGTGCCAGCAGCTTAGGAACAGGGGATTTAGGAAACACCATATATTTT
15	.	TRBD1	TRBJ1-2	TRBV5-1	CASSLDGQGLYGYTF	TGCGCCAGCAGCTTGGACGGACAGGGTCTCTATGGCTACACCTTC